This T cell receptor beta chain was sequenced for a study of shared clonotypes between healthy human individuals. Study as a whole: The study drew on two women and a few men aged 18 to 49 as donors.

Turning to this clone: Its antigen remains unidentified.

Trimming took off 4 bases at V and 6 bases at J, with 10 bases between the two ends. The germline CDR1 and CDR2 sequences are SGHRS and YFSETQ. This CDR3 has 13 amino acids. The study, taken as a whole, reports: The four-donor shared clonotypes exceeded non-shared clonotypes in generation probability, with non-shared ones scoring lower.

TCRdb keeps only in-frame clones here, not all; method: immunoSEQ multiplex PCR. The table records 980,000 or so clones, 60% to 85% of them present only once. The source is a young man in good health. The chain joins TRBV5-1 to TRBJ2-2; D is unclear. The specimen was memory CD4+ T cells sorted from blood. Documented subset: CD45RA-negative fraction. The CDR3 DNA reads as TGCGCCAGCAGCATTTCGATGTCCGGGGAGCTGTTTTTT. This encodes CASSISMSGELFF.